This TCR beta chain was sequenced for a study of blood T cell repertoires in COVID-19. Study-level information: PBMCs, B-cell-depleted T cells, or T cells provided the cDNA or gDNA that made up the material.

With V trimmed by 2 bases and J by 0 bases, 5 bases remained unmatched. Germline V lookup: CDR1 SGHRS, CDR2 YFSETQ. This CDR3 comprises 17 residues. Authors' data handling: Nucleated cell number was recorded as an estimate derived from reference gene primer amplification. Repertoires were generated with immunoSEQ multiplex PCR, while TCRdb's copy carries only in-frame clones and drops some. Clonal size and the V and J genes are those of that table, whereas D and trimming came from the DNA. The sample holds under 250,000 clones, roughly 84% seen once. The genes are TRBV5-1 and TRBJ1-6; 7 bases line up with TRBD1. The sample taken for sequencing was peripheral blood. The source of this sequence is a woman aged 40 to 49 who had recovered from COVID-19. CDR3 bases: TGCGCCAGCAGCTTTGCAGGGGGAAGCTCCTATAATTCACCCCTCCACTTT. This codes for CASSFAGGSSYNSPLHF. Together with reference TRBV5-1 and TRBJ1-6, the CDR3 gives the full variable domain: KAGVTQTPRYLIKTRGQQVTLSCSPISGHRSVSWYQQTPGQGLQFLFEYFSETQRNKGNFPGRFSGRQFSNSRSEMNVSTLELGDSALYLCASSFAGGSSYNSPLHFGNGTRLTVT.